The 12 T cell receptor beta chains given below trace back to one sample, sequenced in a study of blood T cell repertoires in COVID-19. TCRdb's copy holds only in-frame clones and misses some; the assay was immunoSEQ multiplex PCR. The data hold 30,000 or so clones, with over 75% observed a single time. Sequencing was performed on peripheral blood. Source of these receptors: an elderly man with acute or convalescent COVID-19.

This clone was found once. J is TRBJ2-1 and V is TRBV10-2, with a tentative D call TRBD1 (5 bases). This CDR3 has 14 residues. CDR1 is WSHSY and CDR2 is SAAADI in the germline V gene. The ends were cut back, 7 bases at V and 3 bases at J, with 13 bases in the middle. CDR3 nucleotides: TGCGCCAGCACTGGGGCTAGTAGCTACAATGAGCAGTTCTTC. This gives the protein CASTGASSYNEQFF.

The genes are TRBV5-1 and TRBJ1-4; a possible D gene is TRBD1 (5 bases). Germline CDR1 and CDR2: SGHRS and YFSETQ. The V end was cut by 2 bases, the J end by 8 bases, with 13 bases between. This CDR3 comprises 14 residues. The CDR3 DNA reads as TGCGCCAGCAGCTTCAGCGGGGCAGGGGAAAAACTGTTTTTT. Translated, it gives CASSFSGAGEKLFF.

The J gene is TRBJ2-1, the V gene TRBV6-2 or TRBV6-3, with D possibly TRBD1 on 5 matching bases. Trimming took 5 bases from V and 12 from J, leaving 17 bases between them. Germline CDR1 MNHEY, CDR2 SVGEGT. CDR3 length: 13 amino acids. The CDR3 nucleotides are TGTGCCAGCAGTAAAGAAGACAGCACCTGGCAGTTCTTC. This gives the protein CASSKEDSTWQFF.

This clone was seen once. The DNA of the CDR3 is TGCGCCAGCAGCTTGGGACAGGGGGCGAGCACCGGGGAGCTGTTTTTT. Translating gives CASSLGQGASTGELFF. The rearrangement joins TRBV5-1 to TRBJ2-2; TRBD1 matches at 10 bases. The CDR3 extends over 16 amino acids. Germline V gives CDR1 SGHRS, CDR2 YFSETQ. Trimming took 0 bases from V and 4 from J; bases not matched to a gene: 3.

This chain joins TRBV30 and TRBJ1-1; D remains ambiguous. V lost 1 base to trimming and J lost 1 base, with 7 bases between them. The CDR3 runs 13 residues. From germline, CDR1 is GTSNPN and CDR2 SVGIG (reference sequence). CDR3 sequence reads: CAWSGPGNTEAFF. The CDR3, as DNA: TGTGCCTGGAGTGGGCCGGGGAACACTGAAGCTTTCTTT.

The rearrangement uses TRBV30 and TRBJ2-2; D is perhaps TRBD2 (5 bases). The germline gives CDR1 GTSNPN, CDR2 SVGIG (reference sequence). The CDR3 runs to 13 residues. V gave up 2 bases and J gave up 6 bases, with 10 bases separating them. DNA of the CDR3: TGTGCCTGGAGTCCCCTCGGGGCCGGGGAGCTGTTTTTT. Its protein product is CAWSPLGAGELFF.

This clone was seen just once. The V gene is TRBV30, the J gene TRBJ1-2; weak D call: TRBD1 (6 bases). The CDR3 consists of 13 residues. The germline V and J ends were trimmed by 0 bases and 10 bases, with 15 bases remaining between them. The V gene's germline CDR1 is GTSNPN and CDR2 SVGIG (reference sequence). The CDR3 sequence is CAWSVWREGDYTF. The DNA for the CDR3 is TGTGCCTGGAGTGTCTGGAGGGAGGGGGACTACACCTTC.

The chain links TRBV5-6 to TRBJ1-6; D is possibly TRBD1 (5 bases). The CDR3 is made up of 13 amino acids. Trimming cost V 0 bases and J 8 bases, with 6 bases left between them. Germline CDR1 is SGHDT and CDR2 is YYEEEE. This chain's CDR3 is CASSLEGYSPLHF. As DNA, the CDR3 is TGTGCCAGCAGCTTGGAGGGGTATTCACCCCTCCACTTT.

The chain joins TRBV11-2 to TRBJ2-3; 9 nucleotides align to TRBD1. This CDR3 comprises 17 residues. V was pared by 5 bases and J by 5 bases, with 14 bases of the junction left unmatched. CDR1 and CDR2 (germline): SGHAT, FQNNGV. CDR3 amino acids: CASSPRGQGNIRDTQYF. The CDR3 bases are TGTGCCAGCAGCCCCCGCGGACAGGGGAATATTAGAGATACGCAGTATTTT.

This sequence joins TRBV5-1 and TRBJ2-5; 13 positions match TRBD2. Germline lookup yields CDR1 SGHRS and CDR2 YFSETQ. The length of the CDR3 is 17 residues. After removal of 0 bases from V and 2 bases from J, the junction contained 4 bases not matched to a gene. As DNA, the CDR3 is TGCGCCAGCAGCTTGGCCCCACTAGCGGGGGGGCAAGAGACCCAGTACTTC. This translates into CASSLAPLAGGQETQYF.

The chain joins TRBV18 to TRBJ1-1; D remains unclear. The CDR3 length is 14 residues. Germline V gene sequence: CDR1 KGHSH, CDR2 LQKENI. The V end lost 0 bases, the J end lost 8 bases, and 13 bases lay between the germline ends. The CDR3, as DNA: TGTGCCAGCTCACCACCGTGGGAGGGAAGCGAAGCTTTCTTT. Amino acids: CASSPPWEGSEAFF.

In its sample, this clone was seen a few times. The rearrangement links TRBV16 to TRBJ1-5; TRBD1 might be the D (6 bases). V was shortened by 0 bases and J by 5 bases, with 11 bases between the two germline ends. Germline values: CDR1 KGHSY, CDR2 FQNENV. The CDR3 sequence is 15 residues long. The CDR3: CASSQSGSGDQPQHF. The CDR3 bases are TGTGCCAGCAGCCAATCGGGTTCAGGGGATCAGCCCCAGCATTTT.